This TCR beta chain emerged from a study of cytomegalovirus exposure and HLA in healthy donors. At the level of the study: Researchers previously reported finding fewer than 140 million unique TCR beta sequences from 170 million or so T cells.

General study results and limits: TCR beta V segments were, for the most part, productive about 87% or about 30% of the time in an earlier analysis. What TCR beta sequences reportedly achieved was accurate prediction of HLA-A and HLA-B alleles in most subjects.

Details on this clone: Its antigen is undetermined.

Germline V gene sequence: CDR1 MNHEY, CDR2 SMNVEV (reference sequence). The CDR3 totals 14 residues. The V gene lost 6 bases and the J gene lost 11 bases, with 20 bases spanning the gap. With 60 Vbeta and 13 Jbeta primers, the PCR was carried out. As handled by the study authors: Later reanalysis found 60 million to 90 million unique TCR beta chains, 10 million to 12 million of them shared. The repertoire was sequenced with immunoSEQ multiplex PCR; TCRdb's copy has only in-frame clones and lacks some. The V and J calls and the clone size are those of that table, but D and trimming were determined from the DNA. The sample contains over 80,000 clones, 65% to 80% of which appear only once.

This receptor was identified in a man in his fifties or sixties in good health and CMV-seropositive. The rearrangement joins TRBV27 to TRBJ1-5; D call uncertain. Sample: PBMCs. Here the CDR3 DNA reads TGTGCCAGCAGCACCCGCCCTGTCACGGGGACCCAGCATTTT. Translating it yields CASSTRPVTGTQHF.